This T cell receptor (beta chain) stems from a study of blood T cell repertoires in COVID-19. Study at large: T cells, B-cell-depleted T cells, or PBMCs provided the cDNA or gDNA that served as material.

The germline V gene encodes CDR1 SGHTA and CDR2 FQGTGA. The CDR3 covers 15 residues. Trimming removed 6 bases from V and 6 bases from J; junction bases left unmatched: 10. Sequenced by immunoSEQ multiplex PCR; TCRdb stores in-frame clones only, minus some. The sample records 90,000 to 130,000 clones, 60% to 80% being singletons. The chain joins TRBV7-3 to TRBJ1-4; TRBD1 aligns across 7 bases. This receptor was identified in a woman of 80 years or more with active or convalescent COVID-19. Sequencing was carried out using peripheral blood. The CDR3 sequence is CASREKTGPDEKLFF. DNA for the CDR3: TGTGCCAGCAGGGAGAAGACAGGGCCTGATGAAAAACTGTTTTTT. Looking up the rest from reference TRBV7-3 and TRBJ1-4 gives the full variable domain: GAGVSQTPSNKVTEKGKYVELRCDPISGHTALYWYRQSLGQGPEFLIYFQGTGAADDSGLPNDRFFAVRPEGSVSTLKIQRTERGDSAVYLCASREKTGPDEKLFFGSGTQLSVL.